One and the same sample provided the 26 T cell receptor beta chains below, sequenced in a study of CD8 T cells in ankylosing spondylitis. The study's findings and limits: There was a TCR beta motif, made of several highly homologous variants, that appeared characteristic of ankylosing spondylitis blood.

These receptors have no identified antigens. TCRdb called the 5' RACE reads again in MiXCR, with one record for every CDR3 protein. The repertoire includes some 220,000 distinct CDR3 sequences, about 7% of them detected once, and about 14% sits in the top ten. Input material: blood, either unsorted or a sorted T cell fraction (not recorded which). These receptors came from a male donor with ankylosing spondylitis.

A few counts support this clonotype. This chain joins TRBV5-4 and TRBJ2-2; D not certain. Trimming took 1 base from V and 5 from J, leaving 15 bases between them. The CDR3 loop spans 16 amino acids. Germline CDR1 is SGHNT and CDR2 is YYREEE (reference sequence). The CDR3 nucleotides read TGTGCCAGCAGCTTGTCCGGATCCCATCGAACCGGGGAGCTGTTTTTT. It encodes CASSLSGSHRTGELFF.

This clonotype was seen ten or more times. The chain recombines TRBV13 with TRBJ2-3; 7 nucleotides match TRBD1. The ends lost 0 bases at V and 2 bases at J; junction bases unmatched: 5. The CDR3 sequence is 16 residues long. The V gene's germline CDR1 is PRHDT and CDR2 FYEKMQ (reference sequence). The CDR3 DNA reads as TGTGCCAGCAGCTTAGGCCCCGGGACAGTCACAGATACGCAGTATTTT. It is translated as CASSLGPGTVTDTQYF.

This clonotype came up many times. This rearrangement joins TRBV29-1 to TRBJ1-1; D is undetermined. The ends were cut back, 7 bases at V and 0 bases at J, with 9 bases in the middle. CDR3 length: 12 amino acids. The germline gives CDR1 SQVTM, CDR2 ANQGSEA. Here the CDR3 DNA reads TGCAGCGCCAAAGGGCTGAACACTGAAGCTTTCTTT. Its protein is CSAKGLNTEAFF.

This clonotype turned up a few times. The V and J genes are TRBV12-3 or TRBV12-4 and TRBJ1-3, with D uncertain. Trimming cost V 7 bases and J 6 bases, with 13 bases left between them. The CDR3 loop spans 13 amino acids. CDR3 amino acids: CASTPDALNTIYF. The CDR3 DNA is TGTGCCAGCACCCCCGATGCTTTAAACACCATATATTTT.

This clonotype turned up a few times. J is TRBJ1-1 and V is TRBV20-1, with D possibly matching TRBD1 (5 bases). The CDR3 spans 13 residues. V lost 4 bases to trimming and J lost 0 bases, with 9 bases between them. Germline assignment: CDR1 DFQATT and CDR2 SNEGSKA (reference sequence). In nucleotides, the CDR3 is TGCAGTGCTACAGGGCCCATGAACACTGAAGCTTTCTTT. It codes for CSATGPMNTEAFF.

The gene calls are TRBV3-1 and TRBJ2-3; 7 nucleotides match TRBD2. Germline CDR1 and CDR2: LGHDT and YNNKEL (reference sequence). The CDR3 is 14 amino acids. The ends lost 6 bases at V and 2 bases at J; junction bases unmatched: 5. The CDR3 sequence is CASRTSDNTDTQYF. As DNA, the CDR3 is TGTGCCAGCAGAACTAGCGATAACACAGATACGCAGTATTTT.

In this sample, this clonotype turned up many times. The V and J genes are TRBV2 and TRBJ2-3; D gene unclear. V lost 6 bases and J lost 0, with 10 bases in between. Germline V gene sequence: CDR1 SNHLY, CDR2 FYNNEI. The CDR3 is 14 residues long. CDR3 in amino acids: CASRTSRSTDTQYF. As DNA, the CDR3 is TGTGCCAGCAGGACGTCACGGAGCACAGATACGCAGTATTTT. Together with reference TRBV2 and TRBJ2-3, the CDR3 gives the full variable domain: EPEVTQTPSHQVTQMGQEVILRCVPISNHLYFYWYRQILGQKVEFLVSFYNNEISEKSEIFDDQFSVERPDGSNFTLKIRSTKLEDSAMYFCASRTSRSTDTQYFGPGTRLTVL.

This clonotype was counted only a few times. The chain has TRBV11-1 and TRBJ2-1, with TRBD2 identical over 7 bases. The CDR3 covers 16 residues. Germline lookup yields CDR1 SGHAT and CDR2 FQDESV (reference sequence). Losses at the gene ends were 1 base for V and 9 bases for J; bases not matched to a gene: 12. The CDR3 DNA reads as TGTGCCAGCAGCTTAGGCGGGGGTCAGTTCTTCCTTGAGCAGTTCTTC. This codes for CASSLGGGQFFLEQFF.

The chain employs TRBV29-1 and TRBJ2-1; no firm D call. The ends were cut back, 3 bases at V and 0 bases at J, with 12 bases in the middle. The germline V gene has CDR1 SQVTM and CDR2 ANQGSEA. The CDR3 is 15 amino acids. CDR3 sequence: CSVDLAESSYNEQFF. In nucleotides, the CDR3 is TGCAGCGTTGACCTTGCCGAAAGCTCCTACAATGAGCAGTTCTTC.

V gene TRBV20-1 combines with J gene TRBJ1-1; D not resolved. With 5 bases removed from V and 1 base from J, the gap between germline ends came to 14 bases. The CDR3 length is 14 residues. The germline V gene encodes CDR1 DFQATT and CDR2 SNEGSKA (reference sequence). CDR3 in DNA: TGCAGTGCTGTTCAGAATCCCGGGAACACTGAAGCTTTCTTT. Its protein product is CSAVQNPGNTEAFF.

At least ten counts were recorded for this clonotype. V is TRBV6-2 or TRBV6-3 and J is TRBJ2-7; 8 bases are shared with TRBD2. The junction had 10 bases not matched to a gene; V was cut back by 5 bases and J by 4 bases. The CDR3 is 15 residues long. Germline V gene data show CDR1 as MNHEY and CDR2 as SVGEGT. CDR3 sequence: CASSPTFGRGYEQYF. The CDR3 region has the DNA TGTGCCAGCAGTCCTACTTTCGGGAGGGGTTACGAGCAGTACTTC.

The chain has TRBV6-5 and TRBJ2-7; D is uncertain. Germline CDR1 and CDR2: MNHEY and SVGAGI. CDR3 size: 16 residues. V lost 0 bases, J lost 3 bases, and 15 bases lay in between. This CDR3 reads CASSYSKVKGLYEQYF. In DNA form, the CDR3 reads TGTGCCAGCAGTTACTCGAAAGTGAAGGGCCTCTACGAGCAGTACTTC.

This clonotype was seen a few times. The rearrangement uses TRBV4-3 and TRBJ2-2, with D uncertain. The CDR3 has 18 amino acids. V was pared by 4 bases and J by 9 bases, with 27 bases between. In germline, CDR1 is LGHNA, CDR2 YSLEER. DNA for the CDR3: TGCGCCAGCAGCCGAGCGCCCTCGGCGGTTTCCCTCCTAAGGGAGCTGTTTTTT. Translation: CASSRAPSAVSLLRELFF.

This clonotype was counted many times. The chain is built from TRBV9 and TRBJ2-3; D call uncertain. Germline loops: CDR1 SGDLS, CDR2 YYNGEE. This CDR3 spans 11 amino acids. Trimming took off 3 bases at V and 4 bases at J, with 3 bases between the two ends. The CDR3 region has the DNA TGTGCCAGCAGCGACGCAGATACGCAGTATTTT. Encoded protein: CASSDADTQYF.

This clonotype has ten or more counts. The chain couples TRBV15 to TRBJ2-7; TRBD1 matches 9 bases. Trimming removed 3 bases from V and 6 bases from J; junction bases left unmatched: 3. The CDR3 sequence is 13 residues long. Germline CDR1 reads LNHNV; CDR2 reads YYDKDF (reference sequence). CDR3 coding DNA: TGTGCCACCAGCAGGGACAGGGGTGCCGAGCAGTACTTC. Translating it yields CATSRDRGAEQYF.

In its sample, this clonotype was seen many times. CDR3 coding DNA: TGCGCCAGCAGCCAGGCCCTTTTTAGGGGCCTTAATCATGGCTACACCTTC. As protein: CASSQALFRGLNHGYTF. This chain links TRBV4-3 with TRBJ1-2, with D perhaps matching TRBD1 (5 bases). There are 17 residues in the CDR3. Trimming left V 3 bases short and J 6 bases short, with 23 bases between. Germline V lookup: CDR1 LGHNA, CDR2 YSLEER.

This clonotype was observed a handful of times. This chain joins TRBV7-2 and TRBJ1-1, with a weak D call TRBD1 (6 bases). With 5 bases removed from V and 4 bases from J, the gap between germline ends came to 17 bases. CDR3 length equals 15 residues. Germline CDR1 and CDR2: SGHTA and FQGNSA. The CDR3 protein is CASSPLQGIGTEAFF. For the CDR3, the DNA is TGTGCCAGCAGCCCGTTACAGGGTATCGGCACTGAAGCTTTCTTT.

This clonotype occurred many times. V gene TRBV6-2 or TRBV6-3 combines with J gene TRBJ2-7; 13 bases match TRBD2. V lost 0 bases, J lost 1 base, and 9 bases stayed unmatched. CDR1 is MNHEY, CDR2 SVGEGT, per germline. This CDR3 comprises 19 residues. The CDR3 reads CASSYSPGLAGLLSYEQYF. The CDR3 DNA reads TGTGCCAGCAGTTACTCTCCGGGACTAGCGGGACTGCTTTCCTACGAGCAGTACTTC.

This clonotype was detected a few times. The CDR3 sequence: CASSQEIGTGRETQYF. The CDR3 region has the DNA TGCGCCAGCAGCCAAGAGATCGGGACGGGTAGAGAGACCCAGTACTTC. V gene TRBV4-3 combines with J gene TRBJ2-5; either TRBD1 or TRBD2 may fit D (5 bases each). The germline V gene encodes CDR1 LGHNA and CDR2 YSLEER. Trimming took 0 bases from V and 4 from J, leaving 15 bases between them. The CDR3 covers 16 residues.

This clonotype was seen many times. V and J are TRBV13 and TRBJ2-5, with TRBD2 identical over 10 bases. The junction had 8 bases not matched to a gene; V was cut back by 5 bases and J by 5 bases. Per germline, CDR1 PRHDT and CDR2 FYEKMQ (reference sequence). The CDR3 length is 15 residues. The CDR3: CASSGTVAGGETQYF. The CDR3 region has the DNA TGTGCCAGCAGCGGAACTGTAGCGGGAGGTGAGACCCAGTACTTC.

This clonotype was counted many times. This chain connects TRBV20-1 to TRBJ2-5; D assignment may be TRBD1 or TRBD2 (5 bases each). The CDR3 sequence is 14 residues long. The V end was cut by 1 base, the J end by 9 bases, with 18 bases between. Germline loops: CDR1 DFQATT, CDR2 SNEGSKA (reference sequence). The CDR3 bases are TGCAGTGCTAGAGCTGGAACGGGCTGGGGGTCCCAGTACTTC. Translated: CSARAGTGWGSQYF.

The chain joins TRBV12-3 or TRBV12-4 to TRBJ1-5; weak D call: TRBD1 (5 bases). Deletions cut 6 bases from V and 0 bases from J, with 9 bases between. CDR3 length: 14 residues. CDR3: CASSHRYSNQPQHF. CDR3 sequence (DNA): TGTGCCAGCAGCCACAGGTATAGCAATCAGCCCCAGCATTTT.

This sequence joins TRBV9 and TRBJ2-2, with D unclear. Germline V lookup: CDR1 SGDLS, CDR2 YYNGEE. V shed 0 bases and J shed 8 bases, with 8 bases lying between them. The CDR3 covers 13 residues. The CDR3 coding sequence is TGTGCCAGCAGCGTAGAGTCCAGGGGGGAGCTGTTTTTT. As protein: CASSVESRGELFF.

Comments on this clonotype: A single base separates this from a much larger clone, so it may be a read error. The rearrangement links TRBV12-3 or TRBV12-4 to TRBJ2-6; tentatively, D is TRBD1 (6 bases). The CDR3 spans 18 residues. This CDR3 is CAISLPTGEISGANVLTF. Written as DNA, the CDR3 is TGTGCCATCAGTCTACCGACAGGCGAAATATCTGGGGCCAACGTCCTGACTTTC.

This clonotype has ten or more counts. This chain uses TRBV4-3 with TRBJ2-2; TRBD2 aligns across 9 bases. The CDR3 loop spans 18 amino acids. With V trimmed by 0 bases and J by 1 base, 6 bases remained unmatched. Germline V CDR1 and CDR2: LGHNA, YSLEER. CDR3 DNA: TGCGCCAGCAGCCAAGATGCGGTAGCGGGGGTGAACACCGGGGAGCTGTTTTTT. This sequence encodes CASSQDAVAGVNTGELFF.

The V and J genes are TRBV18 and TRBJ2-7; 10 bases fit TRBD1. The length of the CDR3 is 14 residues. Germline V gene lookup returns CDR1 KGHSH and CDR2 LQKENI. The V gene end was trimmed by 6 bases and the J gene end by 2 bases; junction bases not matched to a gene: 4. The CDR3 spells CASSGQGVPYEQYF. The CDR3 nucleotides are TGTGCCAGCTCCGGACAGGGGGTCCCCTACGAGCAGTACTTC.